A selection of T cell receptor beta chains follows, all from one sample in a study of glioma-infiltrating T cells after dendritic cell vaccination. The data were produced by immunoSEQ multiplex PCR, yet TCRdb's version contains in-frame clones alone and is incomplete. This table holds about 99,000 clones, approximately 84% found once. The sequences come from blood, collected after dendritic cell vaccination. All receptors come from a human donor with glioblastoma. The CDR3 runs from the conserved cysteine through the conserved F or W. The order of the fields is V gene, J gene, D gene, clone size, CDR3 DNA, CDR3 protein. D genes are given only for firm matches. Size is omitted from some rows. Given values are once, few, many or a class for expanded clones.

v_gene: TRBV7-9
j_gene: TRBJ2-7
d_gene: TRBD1
abundance: few
CDR3nt: TGTGCCAGCAGTGCGACTGGGGACAGGGCCTACGAGCAGTACTTC
CDR3aa: CASSATGDRAYEQYF

v_gene: TRBV21-1
j_gene: TRBJ2-7
d_gene: .
abundance: .
CDR3nt: TGTGCCAGCAGCAAAGGTCGGGACAGGGTTATGGTTCCCACCTACGAGCAGTACTTC
CDR3aa: CASSKGRDRVMVPTYEQYF

v_gene: TRBV28
j_gene: TRBJ1-3
d_gene: .
abundance: .
CDR3nt: TGTGCCAGCAGTTTATCCCCGGGTACGGCTGGAAACACCATATATTTT
CDR3aa: CASSLSPGTAGNTIYF

v_gene: TRBV29-1
j_gene: TRBJ2-1
d_gene: .
abundance: .
CDR3nt: TGCAGCGCCGGAGCGGAGTCCTACAATGAGCAGTTCTTC
CDR3aa: CSAGAESYNEQFF

v_gene: TRBV5-1
j_gene: TRBJ1-1
d_gene: TRBD1
abundance: once
CDR3nt: TGCGCCAGCAGGTGGGACAGCGTCATGAACACTGAAGCTTTCTTT
CDR3aa: CASRWDSVMNTEAFF

v_gene: TRBV27
j_gene: TRBJ1-2
d_gene: .
abundance: .
CDR3nt: TGTGCCAGCAGTTTCGGGGGGCGCGGGAGCTACACCTTC
CDR3aa: CASSFGGRGSYTF

v_gene: TRBV13
j_gene: TRBJ2-1
d_gene: TRBD1
abundance: .
CDR3nt: TGTGCCAGCAGCTTTAACCGGTTGACAGGGACAAATGAGCAGTTCTTC
CDR3aa: CASSFNRLTGTNEQFF

v_gene: TRBV29-1
j_gene: TRBJ1-2
d_gene: TRBD1
abundance: .
CDR3nt: TGCAGCGTTGGCCAGGGGGCCTATGGCTACACCTTC
CDR3aa: CSVGQGAYGYTF

v_gene: TRBV7-9
j_gene: TRBJ2-7
d_gene: TRBD2
abundance: .
CDR3nt: TGTGCCAGCAGCTTGAGGGCCGGGGGGTACGAGCAGTACTTC
CDR3aa: CASSLRAGGYEQYF

v_gene: TRBV19
j_gene: TRBJ1-1
d_gene: TRBD1
abundance: .
CDR3nt: TGTGCCAGTAGTTCTGGCGACAGGGGACGAGGGAACACTGAAGCTTTCTTT
CDR3aa: CASSSGDRGRGNTEAFF

v_gene: TRBV27
j_gene: TRBJ2-5
d_gene: TRBD1
abundance: .
CDR3nt: TGTGCCAGCAGTTTGGGACAGGGACGTCAAGAGACCCAGTACTTC
CDR3aa: CASSLGQGRQETQYF

v_gene: TRBV5-1
j_gene: TRBJ2-1
d_gene: TRBD2
abundance: .
CDR3nt: TGCGCCAGCAGCCCCCAGGGTAGCGGGGGTAATGAGCAGTTCTTC
CDR3aa: CASSPQGSGGNEQFF

v_gene: TRBV11-2
j_gene: TRBJ2-7
d_gene: TRBD2
abundance: .
CDR3nt: TGTGCCAGCAGCCCATGGACTAGCGGGGCCTCCTACGAGCAGTACTTC
CDR3aa: CASSPWTSGASYEQYF

v_gene: TRBV6-1
j_gene: TRBJ1-1
d_gene: TRBD1
abundance: .
CDR3nt: TGTGCCAGCAGTGAACACAGGGGTATCACTGAAGCTTTCTTT
CDR3aa: CASSEHRGITEAFF

v_gene: TRBV7-3
j_gene: TRBJ1-2
d_gene: TRBD1
abundance: .
CDR3nt: TGTGCCAGCAGCTTAAAACTAGGGGGACAGATCCGGCGCGGCTACACCTTC
CDR3aa: CASSLKLGGQIRRGYTF

v_gene: TRBV6-5
j_gene: TRBJ1-5
d_gene: TRBD1
abundance: once
CDR3nt: TGTGCCAGCAGCTCACAGGGGGGTCAGCCCCAGCATTTT
CDR3aa: CASSSQGGQPQHF

v_gene: TRBV7-9
j_gene: TRBJ1-1
d_gene: .
abundance: .
CDR3nt: TGTGCCAGCAGCTTAATAGCTACTGAAGCTTTCTTT
CDR3aa: CASSLIATEAFF

v_gene: TRBV28
j_gene: TRBJ2-7
d_gene: TRBD1
abundance: .
CDR3nt: TGTGCCAGCAGATTGGGACAGGGCCTAGAGTACTTC
CDR3aa: CASRLGQGLEYF

v_gene: TRBV4-1
j_gene: TRBJ2-7
d_gene: TRBD2
abundance: .
CDR3nt: TGCGCCAGCAGCCAGCGACTAGCGGGGCCATGGGAGCAGTACTTC
CDR3aa: CASSQRLAGPWEQYF

v_gene: TRBV5-1
j_gene: TRBJ2-5
d_gene: .
abundance: once
CDR3nt: TGCGCCAGCAGCCGAATAGCGGAGAGCTGGGAGACCCAGTACTTC
CDR3aa: CASSRIAESWETQYF

v_gene: TRBV5-1
j_gene: TRBJ2-7
d_gene: .
abundance: .
CDR3nt: TGCGCCAGCAGCTTTTCGGGTGCCTCATACGAGCAGTACTTC
CDR3aa: CASSFSGASYEQYF

v_gene: TRBV10-3
j_gene: TRBJ2-7
d_gene: TRBD2
abundance: once
CDR3nt: TGTGCCCTTTCGCGGGGGGCAGGTAGCTACGAGCAGTACTTC
CDR3aa: CALSRGAGSYEQYF

v_gene: TRBV9
j_gene: TRBJ1-2
d_gene: .
abundance: .
CDR3nt: TGTGCCAGCAGCGTCACAGGGCGGTGGGGCTACACCTTC
CDR3aa: CASSVTGRWGYTF

v_gene: TRBV6-1
j_gene: TRBJ1-1
d_gene: TRBD1
abundance: .
CDR3nt: TGTGCCAGCAGTCCGAATACAGGGGTAAGGACTGAAGCTTTCTTT
CDR3aa: CASSPNTGVRTEAFF

v_gene: TRBV28
j_gene: TRBJ1-2
d_gene: .
abundance: .
CDR3nt: TGTGCCAGCATTGGGGGCGCCGGGTATGGCTACACCTTC
CDR3aa: CASIGGAGYGYTF

v_gene: TRBV29-1
j_gene: TRBJ2-1
d_gene: TRBD1
abundance: .
CDR3nt: TGCAGCGTTGATTTGGACAGGGTGGGGAACAATGAGCAGTTCTTC
CDR3aa: CSVDLDRVGNNEQFF

v_gene: TRBV15
j_gene: TRBJ2-1
d_gene: .
abundance: .
CDR3nt: TGTGCCACCAGCAGAGATATGGCGGGTAAGGCTGAGCAGTTCTTC
CDR3aa: CATSRDMAGKAEQFF

v_gene: TRBV28
j_gene: TRBJ2-1
d_gene: TRBD2
abundance: few
CDR3nt: TGTGCCAGCAGTTTAATGAGGGGACTAGCGGGTATCCACCATGAGCAGTTCTTC
CDR3aa: CASSLMRGLAGIHHEQFF

v_gene: TRBV2
j_gene: TRBJ2-5
d_gene: .
abundance: .
CDR3nt: TGTGCCAGCAGCACTGGAGTTGCCCAGTACTTC
CDR3aa: CASSTGVAQYF

v_gene: TRBV7-6
j_gene: TRBJ1-1
d_gene: .
abundance: .
CDR3nt: TGTGCCAGCAGCTTAGATTCGCGTTTTTTCTTT
CDR3aa: CASSLDSRFFF

v_gene: TRBV9
j_gene: TRBJ2-7
d_gene: .
abundance: once
CDR3nt: TGTGCCAGCAGCCCAGGGGCGTTCTCCTACGAGCAGTACTTC
CDR3aa: CASSPGAFSYEQYF

v_gene: TRBV2
j_gene: TRBJ1-2
d_gene: TRBD1
abundance: once
CDR3nt: TGTGCCAGGACAGGGCAAGCTAACTATGGCTACACCTTC
CDR3aa: CARTGQANYGYTF

v_gene: TRBV27
j_gene: TRBJ2-2
d_gene: TRBD1
abundance: once
CDR3nt: TGTGCCAGCAGTTTATTCGGACAGGGGGCCGGCGGGGAGCTGTTTTTT
CDR3aa: CASSLFGQGAGGELFF

v_gene: TRBV6-5
j_gene: TRBJ1-4
d_gene: TRBD1
abundance: .
CDR3nt: TGTGCCAGCAGCCAGGGGGCCTCGAAACTGTTTTTT
CDR3aa: CASSQGASKLFF

v_gene: TRBV7-2
j_gene: TRBJ2-1
d_gene: .
abundance: .
CDR3nt: TGTGCCAGCAGCCCACGTGGGACAAGCTCCTACAATGAGCAGTTCTTC
CDR3aa: CASSPRGTSSYNEQFF

v_gene: TRBV7-8
j_gene: TRBJ1-2
d_gene: TRBD1
abundance: few
CDR3nt: TGTGCCAGCAGCTTAACAGCTCTCAGGGGACAGGTATATGGCTACACCTTC
CDR3aa: CASSLTALRGQVYGYTF